Listed below are T cell receptor beta chains from one sample, sequenced in a study of T cell responses to AZD1222 COVID-19 vaccine. Data came from immunoSEQ multiplex PCR; TCRdb stores just in-frame clones and leaves some out. The sample holds over 95,000 clones, roughly 90% seen once. The source material was peripheral blood, sampled on day 0 of AZD1222 vaccination. The receptors shown here come from an adult in good health. CDR3s include the opening cysteine and the closing phenylalanine or tryptophan. A D gene is named only where the DNA matches it firmly. Size tells how often a clone was seen (once, few, many) or the class of an expanded clone, and some rows leave it out.

NA | NA | TRBJ2-1 | TRBV18 | CASLMLGEQFF | TGTGCCAGCTTGATGCTGGGTGAGCAGTTCTTC
medium-sized | TRBD1 | TRBJ1-5 | TRBV5-1 | CASSLAGQNNQPQHF | TGCGCCAGCAGCTTGGCGGGACAGAACAATCAGCCCCAGCATTTT
once | NA | TRBJ1-1 | TRBV7-9 | CASSLISNTEAFF | TGTGCCAGCAGCCTCATCTCGAACACTGAAGCTTTCTTT
NA | NA | TRBJ2-7 | TRBV15 | CATSGKGGHYEQYF | TGTGCCACCAGCGGGAAGGGGGGACACTACGAGCAGTACTTC
NA | NA | TRBJ1-6 | TRBV7-2 | CASSPWTGDHSPLHF | TGTGCCAGCAGCCCTTGGACGGGGGATCATTCACCCCTCCACTTT
NA | TRBD2 | TRBJ2-3 | TRBV24-1 | CATSEIDLAGEHTQYF | TGTGCCACCAGTGAGATTGACCTAGCGGGAGAACATACGCAGTATTTT
NA | NA | TRBJ2-5 | TRBV7-9 | CASSLGDREYF | TGTGCCAGCAGCTTAGGGGACCGGGAGTACTTC
NA | NA | TRBJ2-7 | TRBV5-1 | CASSLEPGRYEQYF | TGCGCCAGCAGCTTGGAGCCAGGGCGTTACGAGCAGTACTTC
once | NA | TRBJ1-5 | TRBV28 | CASSFRGGRQPQHF | TGTGCCAGCAGTTTTCGGGGCGGTCGCCAGCCCCAGCATTTT
NA | NA | TRBJ1-1 | TRBV12-5 | CASGLGAHTEAFF | TGTGCTAGTGGTTTGGGGGCGCACACTGAAGCTTTCTTT
few | TRBD1 | TRBJ2-7 | TRBV24-1 | CATSDHPGTGGYEQYF | TGTGCCACCAGTGATCACCCAGGGACAGGGGGATACGAGCAGTACTTC
NA | TRBD2 | TRBJ2-1 | TRBV7-2 | CASSFPGLAGNEQFF | TGTGCCAGCAGCTTTCCGGGACTAGCGGGGAATGAGCAGTTCTTC
NA | NA | TRBJ2-7 | TRBV6-5 | CASSSRTDPTPYEQYF | TGTGCCAGCAGTTCGCGGACCGATCCTACCCCCTACGAGCAGTACTTC
NA | TRBD2 | TRBJ2-5 | TRBV27 | CASSPLAGGPFVSQYF | TGTGCCAGCAGTCCCTTAGCGGGAGGGCCTTTTGTGAGCCAGTACTTC
few | NA | TRBJ2-7 | TRBV5-5 | CASSLGGNPYEQYF | TGTGCCAGCAGCCTGGGAGGAAATCCCTACGAGCAGTACTTC
once | NA | TRBJ2-1 | TRBV27 | CASSYGPRDNEQFF | TGTGCCAGCAGTTACGGTCCCAGGGACAATGAGCAGTTCTTC
once | TRBD2 | TRBJ2-5 | TRBV7-2 | CASSKGTSSHQETQYF | TGTGCCAGCAGCAAAGGGACTAGCAGCCACCAAGAGACCCAGTACTTC
NA | NA | TRBJ1-4 | TRBV25-1 | CASSEWNEKLFF | TGTGCCAGCAGTGAATGGAATGAAAAACTGTTTTTT
NA | TRBD1 | TRBJ2-1 | TRBV3-1/TRBV3-2 | CARGRQGIMRAQFF | TGTGCCCGAGGAAGACAGGGGATAATGAGAGCGCAGTTCTTC
once | NA | TRBJ2-7 | TRBV28 | CASLPPNYEQYF | TGTGCCAGCCTCCCTCCTAATTACGAGCAGTACTTC
NA | NA | TRBJ1-1 | TRBV19 | CASSRPQGNTEAFF | TGTGCCAGTAGTCGCCCCCAGGGTAACACTGAAGCTTTCTTT
NA | NA | TRBJ2-1 | TRBV7-3 | CASSLFGTTEQFF | TGTGCCAGCAGCTTATTTGGGACAACTGAGCAGTTCTTC
NA | NA | TRBJ2-1 | TRBV6-5 | CASSNPPRNEQFF | TGTGCCAGCAGTAACCCCCCGAGAAATGAGCAGTTCTTC
NA | TRBD2 | TRBJ2-7 | TRBV19 | CASSPTQRLAGSSYEQYF | TGTGCCAGTAGTCCCACCCAACGACTAGCGGGAAGCTCCTACGAGCAGTACTTC
NA | NA | TRBJ1-2 | TRBV7-2 | CASSLGRVNYGYTF | TGTGCCAGCAGCCTGGGCAGAGTTAACTATGGCTACACCTTC
NA | NA | TRBJ1-6 | TRBV28 | CASSPGGPLHF | TGTGCCAGCAGTCCCGGGGGTCCCCTCCACTTT
NA | NA | TRBJ2-3 | TRBV18 | CASSPPGQSSTDTQYF | TGTGCCAGCTCACCACCGGGCCAGAGCTCCACAGATACGCAGTATTTT
few | NA | TRBJ1-3 | TRBV5-1 | CASSLEGKGNTIYF | TGCGCCAGCAGCTTGGAGGGGAAAGGAAACACCATATATTTT
NA | TRBD2 | TRBJ2-1 | TRBV5-1 | CASSQPGGDEQFF | TGCGCCAGCAGCCAGCCGGGAGGGGATGAGCAGTTCTTC
once | NA | TRBJ1-2 | TRBV4-1 | CASSQERVAQRDGYTF | TGCGCCAGCAGCCAAGAAAGGGTGGCCCAAAGGGATGGCTACACCTTC
NA | TRBD2 | TRBJ2-5 | TRBV3-1/TRBV3-2 | CASSLPGTSGGSQETQYF | TGTGCCAGCAGCCTGCCCGGGACTAGCGGGGGTTCTCAAGAGACCCAGTACTTC
NA | TRBD2 | TRBJ2-1 | TRBV4-2 | CASSQDGSGGALKHNEQFF | TGTGCCAGCAGCCAAGACGGAAGCGGGGGGGCCCTAAAACACAATGAGCAGTTCTTC
NA | NA | TRBJ1-1 | TRBV7-9 | CASRIDTEAFF | TGTGCCAGCAGGATTGATACTGAAGCTTTCTTT
once | NA | TRBJ1-1 | TRBV7-2 | CASSLSRVDTEAFF | TGTGCCAGCAGCTTATCCAGGGTAGACACTGAAGCTTTCTTT
NA | TRBD1 | TRBJ1-2 | TRBV10-3 | CAISGTGPNYGYTF | TGTGCCATCAGTGGGACAGGGCCCAACTATGGCTACACCTTC
once | NA | TRBJ2-7 | TRBV7-2 | CASKVDRTSYEQYF | TGTGCCAGCAAAGTCGACAGGACCTCCTACGAGCAGTACTTC
NA | NA | TRBJ2-1 | TRBV7-2 | CASSLVVVKQFF | TGTGCCAGCAGCTTAGTGGTCGTAAAGCAGTTCTTC
NA | TRBD1 | TRBJ1-5 | TRBV6-6 | CASTSGQGNQPQHF | TGTGCCAGCACCTCAGGACAGGGGAATCAGCCCCAGCATTTT
NA | TRBD2 | TRBJ2-2 | TRBV9 | CASTSGLAGGVGGELFF | TGTGCCAGCACCTCCGGACTAGCGGGAGGAGTGGGCGGGGAGCTGTTTTTT
NA | NA | TRBJ1-2 | TRBV7-2 | CASSLGGSYGYTF | TGTGCCAGCAGCTTAGGCGGCAGCTATGGCTACACCTTC
NA | TRBD2 | TRBJ2-7 | TRBV20-1 | CSASFGGRSYEQYF | TGCAGTGCTAGTTTCGGCGGGAGGAGCTACGAGCAGTACTTC
NA | TRBD1 | TRBJ1-2 | TRBV2 | CASSANRGHYGYTF | TGTGCCAGCAGCGCTAACAGGGGCCACTATGGCTACACCTTC
NA | TRBD2 | TRBJ2-5 | TRBV5-4 | CASRLGGSGGGETQYF | TGTGCCAGCAGACTTGGGGGTAGCGGGGGAGGGGAGACCCAGTACTTC
few | NA | TRBJ1-1 | TRBV5-1 | CASSFETGFEAFF | TGCGCCAGCAGCTTTGAAACCGGGTTTGAAGCTTTCTTT
once | NA | TRBJ1-2 | TRBV12-3/TRBV12-4 | CASSTNTNGYTF | TGTGCCAGCAGTACCAATACAAATGGCTACACCTTC
NA | NA | TRBJ1-1 | TRBV7-9 | CASSLMGLGNTEAFF | TGTGCCAGCAGCTTAATGGGGTTAGGGAACACTGAAGCTTTCTTT
NA | TRBD1 | TRBJ1-6 | TRBV20-1 | CSALTGQTLHF | TGCAGTGCTCTGACAGGGCAGACCCTCCACTTT
few | NA | TRBJ1-2 | TRBV7-8 | CASSRIYGYTF | TGTGCCAGCAGCCGGATTTATGGCTACACCTTC
NA | NA | TRBJ1-6 | TRBV15 | CATSRGRVSPLHF | TGTGCCACCAGCAGAGGGCGCGTTTCACCCCTCCACTTT
NA | NA | TRBJ1-1 | TRBV18 | CASAQIWGERGTEAFF | TGTGCCAGCGCACAAATTTGGGGGGAGCGGGGGACTGAAGCTTTCTTT
NA | NA | TRBJ2-7 | TRBV5-6 | CASGGQLSSYEQYF | TGTGCCAGCGGAGGGCAGCTCAGCTCCTACGAGCAGTACTTC
NA | NA | TRBJ2-1 | TRBV12-3/TRBV12-4 | CASSFGTNEQFF | TGTGCCAGCAGTTTTGGGACGAATGAGCAGTTCTTC
NA | NA | TRBJ2-1 | TRBV19 | CASSISHEQFF | TGTGCCAGTAGTATAAGCCATGAGCAGTTCTTC
NA | TRBD2 | TRBJ2-1 | TRBV24-1 | CATSEWTSGGYEQFF | TGTGCCACCAGTGAGTGGACTAGCGGGGGGTATGAGCAGTTCTTC
NA | NA | TRBJ1-5 | TRBV4-1 | CASSRERVDQPQHF | TGCGCCAGCAGCCGAGAGAGGGTCGATCAGCCCCAGCATTTT
few | NA | TRBJ2-5 | TRBV28 | CASSLRGASEGTQYF | TGTGCCAGCAGTTTAAGGGGGGCCTCAGAAGGGACCCAGTACTTC
NA | NA | TRBJ1-1 | TRBV4-3 | CASSQAGGFLGTDTEAFF | TGCGCCAGCAGCCAGGCGGGGGGGTTTCTAGGGACGGATACTGAAGCTTTCTTT
NA | NA | TRBJ1-5 | TRBV27 | CASSFRENQPQHF | TGTGCCAGCAGTTTTAGGGAGAATCAGCCCCAGCATTTT
NA | TRBD1 | TRBJ2-7 | TRBV5-1 | CASSRTGQGYDEQYF | TGCGCCAGCAGCCGCACGGGACAGGGGTATGACGAGCAGTACTTC